This record looks at one TCR beta chain sequence and its context. Study processing details: Amplification from reference gene primers served as the basis for estimated nucleated cell counts. Measured with immunoSEQ multiplex PCR; TCRdb has only the in-frame clones, and not every one. That table is the source of V, J and clone size, and D and trimming were worked out from the DNA. The data contain some 160,000 clones, roughly 90% of them seen just once; the ten biggest clones take up about 6.6%. This entry belongs to a study of blood T cell repertoires in COVID-19. After removal of 11 bases from V and 7 bases from J, the junction contained 4 bases not matched to a gene. Per germline, CDR1 MNHEY and CDR2 SVGAGI. This CDR3 spans 12 amino acids.

The sequenced sample consisted of PBMCs or T cells enriched from blood (not recorded which). The clonotype was recovered from a woman aged 45-65 years who had recovered from COVID-19. The chain has TRBV6-5 and TRBJ1-6, with 8 bases that match TRBD1. CDR3 loop: CAGGQGNSPLHF. The CDR3 DNA is TGTGCCGGAGGACAGGGAAATTCACCCCTCCACTTT.